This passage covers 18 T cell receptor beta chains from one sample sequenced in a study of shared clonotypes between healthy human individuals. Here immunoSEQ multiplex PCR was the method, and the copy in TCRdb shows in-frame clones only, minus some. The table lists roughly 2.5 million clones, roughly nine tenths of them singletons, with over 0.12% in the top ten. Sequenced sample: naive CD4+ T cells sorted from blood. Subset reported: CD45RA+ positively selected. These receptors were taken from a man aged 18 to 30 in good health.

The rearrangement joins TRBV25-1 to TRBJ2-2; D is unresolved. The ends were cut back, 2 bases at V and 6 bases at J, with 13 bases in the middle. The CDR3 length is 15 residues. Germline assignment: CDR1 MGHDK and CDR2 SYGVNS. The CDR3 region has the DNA TGTGCCAGCAGTGAACAATACGGGTTCGCCGGGGAGCTGTTTTTT. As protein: CASSEQYGFAGELFF.

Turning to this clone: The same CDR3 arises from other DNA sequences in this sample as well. CDR3 in DNA: TGTGCCAGCAGTTTTCAGGGTGGCAATCAGCCCCAGCATTTT. This gives the protein CASSFQGGNQPQHF. J is TRBJ1-5 and V is TRBV27; D perhaps matches TRBD1 (5 bases). CDR1 and CDR2 from the germline V gene are MNHEY and SMNVEV (reference sequence). There are 14 residues in the CDR3. V shed 3 bases and J shed 2 bases, with 8 bases lying between them.

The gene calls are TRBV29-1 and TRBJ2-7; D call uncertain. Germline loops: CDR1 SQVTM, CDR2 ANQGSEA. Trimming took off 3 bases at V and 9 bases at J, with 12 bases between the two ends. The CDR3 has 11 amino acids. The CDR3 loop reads CSVEVTQTQYF. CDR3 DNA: TGCAGCGTTGAGGTGACTCAAACGCAGTACTTC.

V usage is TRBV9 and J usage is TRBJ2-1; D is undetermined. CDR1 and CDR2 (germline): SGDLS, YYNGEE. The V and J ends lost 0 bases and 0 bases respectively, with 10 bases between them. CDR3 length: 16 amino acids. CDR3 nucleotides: TGTGCCAGCAGCGTAGTTTCGACAAACTCCTACAATGAGCAGTTCTTC. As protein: CASSVVSTNSYNEQFF.

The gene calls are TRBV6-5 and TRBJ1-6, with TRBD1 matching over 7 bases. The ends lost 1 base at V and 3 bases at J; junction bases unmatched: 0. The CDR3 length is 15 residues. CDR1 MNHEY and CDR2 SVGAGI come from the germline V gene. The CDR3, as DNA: TGTGCCAGCAGTTACTGGGACAGCTATAATTCACCCCTCCACTTT. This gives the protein CASSYWDSYNSPLHF.

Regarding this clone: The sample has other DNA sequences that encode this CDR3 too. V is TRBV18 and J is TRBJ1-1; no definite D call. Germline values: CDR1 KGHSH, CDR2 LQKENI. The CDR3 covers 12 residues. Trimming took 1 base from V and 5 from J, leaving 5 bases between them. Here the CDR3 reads CASSPLGTEAFF. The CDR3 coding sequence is TGTGCCAGCTCACCACTTGGTACTGAAGCTTTCTTT.

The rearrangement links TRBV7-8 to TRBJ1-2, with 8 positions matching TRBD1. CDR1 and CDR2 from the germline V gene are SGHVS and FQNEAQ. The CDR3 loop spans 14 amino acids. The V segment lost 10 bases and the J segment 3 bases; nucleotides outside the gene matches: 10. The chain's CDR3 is CATKVNRGDYGYTF. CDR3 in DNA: TGTGCCACCAAAGTAAACAGGGGGGACTATGGCTACACCTTC.

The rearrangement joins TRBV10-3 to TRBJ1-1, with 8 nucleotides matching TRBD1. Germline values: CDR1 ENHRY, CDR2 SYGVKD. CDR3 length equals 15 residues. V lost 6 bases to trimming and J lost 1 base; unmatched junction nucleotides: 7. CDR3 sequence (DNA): TGTGCCATCAGGCCCGGGACAGGACCGAACACTGAAGCTTTCTTT. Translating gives CAIRPGTGPNTEAFF.

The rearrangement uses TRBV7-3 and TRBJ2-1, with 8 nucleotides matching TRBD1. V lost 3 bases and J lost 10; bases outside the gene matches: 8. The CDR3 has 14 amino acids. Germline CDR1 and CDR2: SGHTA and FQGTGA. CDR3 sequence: CASSFTVTGGEQFF. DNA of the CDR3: TGTGCCAGCAGCTTTACCGTAACAGGGGGGGAGCAGTTCTTC.

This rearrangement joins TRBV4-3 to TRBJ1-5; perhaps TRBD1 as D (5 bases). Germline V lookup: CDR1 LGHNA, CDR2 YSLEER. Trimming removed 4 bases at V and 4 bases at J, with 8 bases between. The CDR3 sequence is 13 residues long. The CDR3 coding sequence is TGCGCCAGCAGCCCCCACAGGAATCAGCCCCAGCATTTT. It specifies CASSPHRNQPQHF.

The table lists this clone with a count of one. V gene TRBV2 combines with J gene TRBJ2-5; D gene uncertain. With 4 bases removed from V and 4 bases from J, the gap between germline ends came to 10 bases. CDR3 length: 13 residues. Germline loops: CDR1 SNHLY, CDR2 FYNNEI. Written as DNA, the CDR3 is TGTGCCAGCAGTGTATTGTTCGGAGAGACCCAGTACTTC. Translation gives CASSVLFGETQYF. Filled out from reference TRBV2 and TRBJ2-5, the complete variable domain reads EPEVTQTPSHQVTQMGQEVILRCVPISNHLYFYWYRQILGQKVEFLVSFYNNEISEKSEIFDDQFSVERPDGSNFTLKIRSTKLEDSAMYFCASSVLFGETQYFGPGTRLLVL.

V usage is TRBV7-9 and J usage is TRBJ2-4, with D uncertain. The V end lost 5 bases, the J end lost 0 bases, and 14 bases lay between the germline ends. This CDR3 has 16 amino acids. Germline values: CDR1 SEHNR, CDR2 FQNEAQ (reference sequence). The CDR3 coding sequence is TGTGCCAGCAGCCGACGGACGGATCTAGCCAAAAACATTCAGTACTTC. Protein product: CASSRRTDLAKNIQYF.

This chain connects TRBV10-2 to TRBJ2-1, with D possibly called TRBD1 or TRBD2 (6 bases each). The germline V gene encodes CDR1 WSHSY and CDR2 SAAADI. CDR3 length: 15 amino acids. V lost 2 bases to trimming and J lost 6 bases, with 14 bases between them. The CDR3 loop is CASSETRGASNEQFF. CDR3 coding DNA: TGCGCCAGCAGTGAGACTAGGGGGGCCTCCAATGAGCAGTTCTTC.

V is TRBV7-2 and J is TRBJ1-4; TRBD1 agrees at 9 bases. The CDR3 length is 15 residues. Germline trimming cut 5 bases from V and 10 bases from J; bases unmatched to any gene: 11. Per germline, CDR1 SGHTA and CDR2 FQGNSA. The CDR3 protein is CASSLRRTGVGKLFF. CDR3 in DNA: TGTGCCAGCAGCCTCCGGAGGACAGGGGTGGGAAAACTGTTTTTT.

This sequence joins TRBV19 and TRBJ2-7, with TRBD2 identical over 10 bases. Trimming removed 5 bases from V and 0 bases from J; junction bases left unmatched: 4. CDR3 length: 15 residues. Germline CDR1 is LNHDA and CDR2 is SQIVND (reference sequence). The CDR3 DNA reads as TGTGCCAGTAGTGTACTAGCGGGGCTCTCCTACGAGCAGTACTTC. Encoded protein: CASSVLAGLSYEQYF.

The CDR3: CAISHGTITDTQYF. CDR3 DNA sequence: TGTGCCATCAGTCACGGGACTATCACAGATACGCAGTATTTT. The V call is TRBV10-3, the J call TRBJ2-3; 7 bases fit TRBD2. The CDR3 has 14 amino acids. Germline CDR1 is ENHRY and CDR2 is SYGVKD. V was clipped by 5 bases and J by 2 bases; unmatched bases: 4.

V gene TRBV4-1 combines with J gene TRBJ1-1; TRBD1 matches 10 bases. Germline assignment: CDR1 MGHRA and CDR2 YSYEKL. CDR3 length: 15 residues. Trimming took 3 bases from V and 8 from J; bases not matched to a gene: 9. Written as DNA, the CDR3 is TGCGCCAGCAGCCACGTCTTGACAGGGGGCAAAGAAGCTTTCTTT. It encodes CASSHVLTGGKEAFF.

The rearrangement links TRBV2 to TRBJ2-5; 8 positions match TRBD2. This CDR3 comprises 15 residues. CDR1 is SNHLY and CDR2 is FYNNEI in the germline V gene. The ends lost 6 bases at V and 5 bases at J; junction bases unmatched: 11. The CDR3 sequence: CASRYKRESVETQYF. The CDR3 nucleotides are TGTGCCAGCAGGTATAAGCGGGAGTCGGTCGAGACCCAGTACTTC. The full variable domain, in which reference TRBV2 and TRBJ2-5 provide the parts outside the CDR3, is EPEVTQTPSHQVTQMGQEVILRCVPISNHLYFYWYRQILGQKVEFLVSFYNNEISEKSEIFDDQFSVERPDGSNFTLKIRSTKLEDSAMYFCASRYKRESVETQYFGPGTRLLVL.